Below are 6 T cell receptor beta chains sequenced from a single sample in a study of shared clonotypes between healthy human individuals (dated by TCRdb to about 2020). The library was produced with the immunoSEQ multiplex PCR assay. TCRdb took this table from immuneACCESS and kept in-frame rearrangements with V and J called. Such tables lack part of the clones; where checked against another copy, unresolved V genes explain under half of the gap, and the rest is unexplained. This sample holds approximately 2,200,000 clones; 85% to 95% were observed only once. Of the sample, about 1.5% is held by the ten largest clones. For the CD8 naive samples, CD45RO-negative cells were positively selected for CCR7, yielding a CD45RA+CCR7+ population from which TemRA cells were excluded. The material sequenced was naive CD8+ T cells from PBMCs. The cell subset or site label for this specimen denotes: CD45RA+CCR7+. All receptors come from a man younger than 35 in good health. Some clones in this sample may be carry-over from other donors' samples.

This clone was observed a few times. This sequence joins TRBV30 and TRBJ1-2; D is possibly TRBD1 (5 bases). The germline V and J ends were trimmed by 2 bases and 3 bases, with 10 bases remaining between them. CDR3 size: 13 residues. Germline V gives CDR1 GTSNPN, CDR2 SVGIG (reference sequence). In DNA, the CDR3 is TGTGCCTGGAGTATTAAAGGGGACTATGGCTACACCTTC. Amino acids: CAWSIKGDYGYTF.

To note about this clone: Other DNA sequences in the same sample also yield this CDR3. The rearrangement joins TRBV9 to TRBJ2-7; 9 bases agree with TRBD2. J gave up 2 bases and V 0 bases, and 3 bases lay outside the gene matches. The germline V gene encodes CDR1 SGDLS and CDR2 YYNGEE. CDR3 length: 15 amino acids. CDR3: CASSVGLAETYEQYF. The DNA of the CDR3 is TGTGCCAGCAGCGTAGGACTAGCGGAAACCTACGAGCAGTACTTC.

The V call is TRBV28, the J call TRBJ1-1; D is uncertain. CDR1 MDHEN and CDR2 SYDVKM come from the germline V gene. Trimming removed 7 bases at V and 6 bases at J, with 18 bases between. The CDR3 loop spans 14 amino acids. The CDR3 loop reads CASITITDGAEAFF. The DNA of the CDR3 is TGTGCCAGCATTACAATAACCGACGGGGCTGAAGCTTTCTTT.

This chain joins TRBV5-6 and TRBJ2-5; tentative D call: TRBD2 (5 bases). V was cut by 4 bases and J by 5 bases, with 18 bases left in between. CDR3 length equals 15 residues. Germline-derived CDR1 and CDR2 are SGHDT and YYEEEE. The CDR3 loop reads CASSPTGSGGETQYF. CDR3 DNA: TGTGCCAGCAGCCCGACGGGGTCCGGCGGGGAGACCCAGTACTTC.

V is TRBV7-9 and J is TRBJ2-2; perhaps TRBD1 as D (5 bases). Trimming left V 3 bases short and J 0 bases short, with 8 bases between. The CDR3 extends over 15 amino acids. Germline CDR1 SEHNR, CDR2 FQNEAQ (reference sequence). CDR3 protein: CASSLETANTGELFF. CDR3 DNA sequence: TGTGCCAGCAGCTTGGAGACAGCGAACACCGGGGAGCTGTTTTTT.

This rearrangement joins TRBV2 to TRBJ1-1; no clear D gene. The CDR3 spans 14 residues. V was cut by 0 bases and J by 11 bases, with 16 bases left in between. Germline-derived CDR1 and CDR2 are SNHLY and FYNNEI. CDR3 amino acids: CASSEAYVNPGAFF. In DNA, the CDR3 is TGTGCCAGCAGTGAAGCGTATGTCAATCCGGGGGCTTTCTTT.